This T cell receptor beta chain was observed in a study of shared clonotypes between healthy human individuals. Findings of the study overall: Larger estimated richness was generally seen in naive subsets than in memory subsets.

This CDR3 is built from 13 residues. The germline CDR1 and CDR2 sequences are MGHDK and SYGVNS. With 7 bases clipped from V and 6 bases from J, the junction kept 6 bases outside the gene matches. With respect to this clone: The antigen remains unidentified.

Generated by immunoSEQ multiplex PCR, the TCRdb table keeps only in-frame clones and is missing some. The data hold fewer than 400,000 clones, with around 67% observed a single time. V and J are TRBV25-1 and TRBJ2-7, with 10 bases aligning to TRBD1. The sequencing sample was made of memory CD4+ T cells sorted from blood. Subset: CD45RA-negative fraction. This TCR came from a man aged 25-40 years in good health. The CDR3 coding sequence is TGTGCCAGCACCGGGACAGGGGATCCCGAGCAGTACTTC. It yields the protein CASTGTGDPEQYF.